These T cell receptor beta chains were read from a single sample in a study of blood T cells in healthy people across ages. Using its own MiXCR run on the 5' RACE reads, TCRdb lists one record per CDR3 protein. The sample consists of roughly 790,000 distinct CDR3 sequences, roughly 44% of them appearing once. Specimen: blood. Receptors were obtained from an older woman in good health. The CDR3 runs from the conserved cysteine through the conserved F or W. The order of the fields is CDR3 length, V gene, clone size, J gene, D gene, CDR3 DNA, CDR3 protein. D genes are given only for firm matches. Only part of the rows carry a size: once, few, many, or a class if the clone is expanded.

length: 15
V: TRBV2
size: .
J: TRBJ2-5
D: TRBD2
DNA: TGTGCCAGCAGGGACCTAGCGGGACACTATGAGACCCAGTACTTC
CDR3: CASRDLAGHYETQYF

length: 14
V: TRBV3-1
size: many
J: TRBJ2-7
D: .
DNA: TGTGCCAGCAGCCAAGTGAGTAGGGGCGGCGAGCAGTACTTC
CDR3: CASSQVSRGGEQYF

length: 11
V: TRBV25-1
size: .
J: TRBJ2-1
D: .
DNA: TGTGCCAGCAGTGAAGCCGGGGTGCAGTTCTTC
CDR3: CASSEAGVQFF

length: 14
V: TRBV7-8
size: .
J: TRBJ2-4
D: .
DNA: TGTGCCAGCAGCGGAAGAATAGCCAAAAACATTCAGTACTTC
CDR3: CASSGRIAKNIQYF

length: 15
V: TRBV18
size: .
J: TRBJ2-1
D: .
DNA: TGTGCCAGCTCACCACCGGGACGGATCTACAATGAGCAGTTCTTC
CDR3: CASSPPGRIYNEQFF

length: 15
V: TRBV7-6
size: .
J: TRBJ2-1
D: .
DNA: TGTGCCAGCAGCTTAGCGAGGCAGGGTCGAAATGAGCAGTTCTTC
CDR3: CASSLARQGRNEQFF

length: 13
V: TRBV7-8
size: .
J: TRBJ2-1
D: .
DNA: TGTGCCAGTGGGCAGGGCGGTGACAATGAGCAGTTCTTC
CDR3: CASGQGGDNEQFF

length: 13
V: TRBV12-3/TRBV12-4
size: few
J: TRBJ2-2
D: .
DNA: TGTGCCAGCAGCCCCAGGGTCATCGGGGAGCTGTTTTTT
CDR3: CASSPRVIGELFF

length: 15
V: TRBV6-2/TRBV6-3
size: few
J: TRBJ1-1
D: .
DNA: TGTGCCAGCACCTCCGCCGGGGGAGGGTACACTGAAGCTTTCTTT
CDR3: CASTSAGGGYTEAFF

length: 15
V: TRBV7-2
size: .
J: TRBJ2-1
D: .
DNA: TGTGCCAGCAGCTTAGGTCGTCCCGCATACAATGAGCGGTTCTTC
CDR3: CASSLGRPAYNERFF

length: 13
V: TRBV29-1
size: few
J: TRBJ2-1
D: .
DNA: TGCAGCGTTGAAGGGGGCGCCTACAATGAGCAGTTCTTC
CDR3: CSVEGGAYNEQFF

length: 16
V: TRBV10-3
size: .
J: TRBJ2-4
D: .
DNA: TGTGCCATCAGTGAGGGTCCCGCCTGGGCCAAAAACATTCAGTACTTC
CDR3: CAISEGPAWAKNIQYF